These 14 T cell receptor beta chains originate from one sample sequenced in a study of CD8+CD57+ T cells in acquired aplastic anemia. CDR3 and TCR beta VDJ profiling relied on genomic DNA as the template. TCRdb independently ran MiXCR on the reads; one entry per CDR3 protein. The sample records some 210,000 distinct CDR3 sequences, over 60% being singletons. Input material: sorted CD4+, CD8+, or CD8+CD57+ T cells (not recorded which) from PBMCs. Receptors were obtained from a human donor in good health.

This clonotype was seen at least ten times. The chain is built from TRBV4-2 and TRBJ1-3, with D possibly being TRBD1 (6 bases). The CDR3 is 15 residues long. Germline V gene data show CDR1 as LGHNA and CDR2 as YNFKEQ. V dropped 7 bases and J dropped 0 bases, with 13 bases sitting between them. In nucleotides, the CDR3 is TGTGCCAGCACCACAGGGACCGTCTCTGGAAACACCATATATTTT. Translated, it gives CASTTGTVSGNTIYF.

This clonotype was recorded once. The V call is TRBV5-1, the J call TRBJ2-7; maybe TRBD1 (5 bases). Germline CDR1 SGHRS, CDR2 YFSETQ. V lost 4 bases and J 3 bases, leaving 14 bases between the germline ends. This CDR3 is built from 14 residues. CDR3 amino acids: CASSRGTENYEQYF. The CDR3 nucleotides are TGCGCCAGCAGCAGGGGTACAGAAAACTACGAGCAGTACTTC. Based on the CDR3 plus reference TRBV5-1 and TRBJ2-7, the full variable domain is KAGVTQTPRYLIKTRGQQVTLSCSPISGHRSVSWYQQTPGQGLQFLFEYFSETQRNKGNFPGRFSGRQFSNSRSEMNVSTLELGDSALYLCASSRGTENYEQYFGPGTRLTVT.

CDR3 in amino acids: CASSFYGGRSSYEQYF. Here the CDR3 DNA reads TGTGCCAGCAGTTTCTACGGTGGACGAAGCTCCTACGAGCAGTACTTC. The chain couples TRBV12-3 or TRBV12-4 to TRBJ2-7; no clear D gene. The V gene lost 3 bases and the J gene lost 0 bases, with 15 bases spanning the gap. CDR3 length equals 16 residues.

This clonotype was recorded many times. V and J are TRBV6-2 or TRBV6-3 and TRBJ2-7; possible D gene TRBD1, 6 bases. V was cut by 0 bases and J by 4 bases, with 16 bases left in between. CDR3 size: 16 residues. Germline loops: CDR1 MNHEY, CDR2 SVGEGT. The CDR3 nucleotides are TGTGCCAGCAGTTACTCGAAGGTCAGGGGAGAATACGAGCAGTACTTC. Translating it yields CASSYSKVRGEYEQYF.

This rearrangement joins TRBV6-6 to TRBJ1-2; no reliable D call. CDR1 and CDR2 from the germline V gene are MNHNY and SVGAGI (reference sequence). Deletions cut 7 bases from V and 3 bases from J, with 9 bases between. CDR3 size: 12 residues. The CDR3 DNA reads as TGTGCCAGCATGGCGGGCGACTATGGCTACACCTTC. Residues: CASMAGDYGYTF.

The V and J genes are TRBV7-3 and TRBJ2-6, with a tentative D call TRBD2 (5 bases). The CDR3 length is 16 residues. Trimming cost V 2 bases and J 3 bases, with 11 bases left between them. Germline loops: CDR1 SGHTA, CDR2 FQGTGA. The DNA of the CDR3 is TGTGCCAGCAGCTTAGGCACGGGGAGTGGGGCCAACGTCCTGACTTTC. Its translation: CASSLGTGSGANVLTF.

The chain is built from TRBV7-9 and TRBJ2-7, with TRBD2 as a possible D gene (6 bases). The CDR3 runs 14 residues. Between the trimmed V and J ends, which lost 1 base and 7 bases, there was a span of 14 bases. Germline-derived CDR1 and CDR2 are SEHNR and FQNEAQ (reference sequence). CDR3 in amino acids: CASSLGRELREQYF. The CDR3 region has the DNA TGTGCCAGCAGCTTAGGACGGGAGCTTAGGGAGCAGTACTTC.

The chain uses TRBV7-9 and TRBJ1-6; 7 bases are a match to TRBD1. Unmatched junction bases numbered 13, after V lost 7 bases and J lost 19 bases. This CDR3 spans 12 amino acids. CDR1 and CDR2 from the germline V gene are SEHNR and FQNEAQ (reference sequence). In DNA, the CDR3 is TGTGCCAGCACGACACAGGGGTCAGTCCTTCACTTT. Translation: CASTTQGSVLHF. Looking up the rest from reference TRBV7-9 and TRBJ1-6 gives the full variable domain: DTGVSQNPRHKITKRGQNVTFRCDPISEHNRLYWYRQTLGQGPEFLTYFQNEAQLEKSRLLSDRFSAERPKGSFSTLEIQRTEQGDSAMYLCASTTQGSVLHFGNGTRLTVT.

The J gene is TRBJ1-2, the V gene TRBV7-8; D is unresolved. The CDR3 length is 13 residues. Germline CDR1 is SGHVS and CDR2 is FQNEAQ. V lost 5 bases and J 4 bases, leaving 11 bases between the germline ends. In nucleotides, the CDR3 is TGTGCCAGCAGCCAATCCCCGCTCTATGGCTACACCTTC. Its protein is CASSQSPLYGYTF. The full variable domain, its missing parts supplied by reference TRBV7-8 and TRBJ1-2, is GAGVSQSPRYKVAKRGQDVALRCDPISGHVSLFWYQQALGQGPEFLTYFQNEAQLDKSGLPSDRFFAERPEGSVSTLKIQRTQQEDSAVYLCASSQSPLYGYTFGSGTRLTVV.

This clonotype has at least ten counts. The V call is TRBV4-1, the J call TRBJ2-1; a possible D gene is TRBD2 (6 bases). Germline values: CDR1 MGHRA, CDR2 YSYEKL. V was trimmed by 1 base and J by 6 bases, leaving 13 bases between them. The CDR3 extends over 15 amino acids. Written as DNA, the CDR3 is TGCGCCAGCAGCCAAGTAGGCGGGGAGATCAATGAGCAGTTCTTC. Its translation is CASSQVGGEINEQFF.

The CDR3 spells CASSPETQYF. As DNA, the CDR3 is TGTGCCAGCAGTCCAGAGACCCAGTACTTC. The rearrangement uses TRBV7-9 and TRBJ2-5; D gene ambiguous. The germline CDR1 and CDR2 sequences are SEHNR and FQNEAQ (reference sequence). The CDR3 contains 10 residues. Trimming left V 6 bases short and J 4 bases short, with 3 bases between.

This clonotype was counted many times. The genes are TRBV9 and TRBJ2-7; 10 bases are a match to TRBD1. Germline-derived CDR1 and CDR2 are SGDLS and YYNGEE. The CDR3 runs 15 residues. Trimming took 4 bases from V and 6 from J; bases not matched to a gene: 10. The CDR3: CASSPPGQGLVEQYF. In DNA form, the CDR3 reads TGTGCCAGCAGCCCCCCGGGACAGGGGCTCGTCGAGCAGTACTTC.

This clonotype was seen more than once but under ten times. The CDR3 ends on some other residue instead of the conserved phenylalanine or tryptophan, so this is likely a read error. The V and J genes are TRBV5-6 and TRBJ2-1; the D gene is possibly TRBD1 (8 bases). CDR3 length: 15 residues. Germline loops: CDR1 SGHDT, CDR2 YYEEEE. Trimming shortened V by 2 bases and J by 4 bases, and 13 bases separated the two germline ends. The CDR3 protein is CASSFTGGGYNEQFL. The CDR3 coding sequence is TGTGCCAGCAGCTTTACAGGGGGGGGTTACAATGAGCAGTTCCTC.

V usage is TRBV7-9 and J usage is TRBJ1-6; D gene uncertain. This CDR3 is built from 12 residues. CDR1 and CDR2 from the germline V gene are SEHNR and FQNEAQ (reference sequence). V was trimmed by 3 bases and J by 9 bases, leaving 6 bases between them. The CDR3 nucleotides read TGTGCCAGCAGCTTGAACGGTTCACCCCTCCACTTT. Its translation: CASSLNGSPLHF.